These 16 T cell receptor beta chains were sequenced from one sample in a study of siplizumab effects on memory and regulatory T cells. The method was immunoSEQ multiplex PCR; TCRdb's version includes in-frame clones alone and lacks a portion of them. Altogether approximately 110,000 clones are present, under 95% being singletons, with the ten largest covering around 0.32%. Sequencing was done on a sample of CD4+ T cells sorted from blood. Receptor source: a human donor in good health.

The rearrangement links TRBV10-1 to TRBJ2-3, with 9 bases aligning to TRBD2. The germline gives CDR1 WNHNN, CDR2 SYGVQD (reference sequence). The junction had 7 bases not matched to a gene; V was cut back by 6 bases and J by 3 bases. The CDR3 is 15 amino acids. This chain's CDR3 is CASSPNLAGTDTQYF. In DNA, the CDR3 is TGCGCCAGCAGCCCAAACCTAGCGGGGACAGATACGCAGTATTTT.

The sample holds one count of this clone. This rearrangement joins TRBV10-3 to TRBJ2-5, with TRBD1 matching over 9 bases. The CDR3 runs 13 residues. The trim removed 2 bases at V and 5 bases at J, leaving 0 bases unmatched. Looked up from germline, CDR1 is ENHRY and CDR2 is SYGVKD. CDR3 residues: CAISEGTGETQYF. The DNA of the CDR3 is TGTGCCATCAGTGAGGGGACAGGGGAGACCCAGTACTTC.

V and J are TRBV7-2 and TRBJ2-3; no definite D call. Germline V gene sequence: CDR1 SGHTA, CDR2 FQGNSA. This CDR3 is 15 amino acids long. The V gene lost 1 base and the J gene lost 2 bases, with 10 bases spanning the gap. CDR3 bases: TGTGCCAGCAGCTTAGGTGGGGTCAACACAGATACGCAGTATTTT. This gives the protein CASSLGGVNTDTQYF.

This clone was recorded once. V gene TRBV19 combines with J gene TRBJ1-6; 7 bases align to TRBD1. The CDR3 covers 15 residues. After removal of 6 bases from V and 8 bases from J, the junction contained 10 bases not matched to a gene. Germline CDR1 reads LNHDA; CDR2 reads SQIVND (reference sequence). CDR3 nucleotide sequence: TGTGCCAGTAGCCTCCTGACAGGGCCGGATTCACCCCTCCACTTT. Its protein product is CASSLLTGPDSPLHF.

This clone was recorded a few times. The chain employs TRBV30 and TRBJ1-1, with D unclear. With 4 bases removed from V and 5 bases from J, the gap between germline ends came to 14 bases. This CDR3 has 13 amino acids. Germline CDR1 is GTSNPN and CDR2 is SVGIG (reference sequence). The CDR3 spells CAWTRRRDTEAFF. The DNA of the CDR3 is TGTGCCTGGACGCGTCGGAGGGATACTGAAGCTTTCTTT.

J is TRBJ2-7 and V is TRBV6-1; D unclear. The CDR3 consists of 14 residues. Per the germline V gene, CDR1 is MNHNS and CDR2 is SASEGT. V was trimmed by 4 bases and J by 0 bases, leaving 10 bases between them. The CDR3 nucleotides read TGTGCCAGCAGTGTTCAGGAAAGCTCCTACGAGCAGTACTTC. This codes for CASSVQESSYEQYF.

In this sample, this clone turned up once. The V and J genes are TRBV11-2 and TRBJ2-2; D not certain. This CDR3 region has 13 residues. Germline CDR1 SGHAT, CDR2 FQNNGV. V shed 5 bases and J shed 2 bases, with 6 bases lying between them. The DNA of the CDR3 is TGTGCCAGCAGCCTACCTAACACCGGGGAGCTGTTTTTT. Translation: CASSLPNTGELFF.

This chain connects TRBV2 to TRBJ1-4; a possible D gene is TRBD1 (5 bases). The CDR3 loop spans 12 amino acids. Germline CDR1 is SNHLY and CDR2 is FYNNEI. V was trimmed by 5 bases and J by 7 bases, leaving 8 bases between them. CDR3 residues: CASSRQLEKLFF. The CDR3 DNA follows: TGTGCCAGCAGTCGACAGCTTGAAAAACTGTTTTTT. Variable domain in full (rest from reference TRBV2 and TRBJ1-4): EPEVTQTPSHQVTQMGQEVILRCVPISNHLYFYWYRQILGQKVEFLVSFYNNEISEKSEIFDDQFSVERPDGSNFTLKIRSTKLEDSAMYFCASSRQLEKLFFGSGTQLSVL.

The chain couples TRBV9 to TRBJ1-2; a weak D match, TRBD1 (6 bases). V lost 1 base and J lost 2, with 12 bases in between. In germline, CDR1 is SGDLS, CDR2 YYNGEE. The length of the CDR3 is 15 residues. CDR3: CASSVKPGDNYGYTF. CDR3 DNA: TGTGCCAGCAGCGTAAAGCCAGGGGACAACTATGGCTACACCTTC. Full variable domain (remainder filled in from reference TRBV9 and TRBJ1-2): DSGVTQTPKHLITATGQRVTLRCSPRSGDLSVYWYQQSLDQGLQFLIQYYNGEERAKGNILERFSAQQFPDLHSELNLSSLELGDSALYFCASSVKPGDNYGYTFGSGTRLTVV.

The rearrangement joins TRBV10-1 to TRBJ1-6, with TRBD1 matching over 7 bases. Germline loops: CDR1 WNHNN, CDR2 SYGVQD (reference sequence). This CDR3 contains 14 residues. With 5 bases clipped from V and 7 bases from J, the junction kept 5 bases outside the gene matches. The CDR3 nucleotides are TGCGCCAGCAGTTTTGGGACAGAAAATTCACCCCTCCACTTT. Protein sequence: CASSFGTENSPLHF.

The sample holds a few counts of this clone. The chain links TRBV2 to TRBJ1-6; TRBD1 is a possible D gene (6 bases). Per the germline V gene, CDR1 is SNHLY and CDR2 is FYNNEI. CDR3 length: 15 residues. V lost 0 bases and J 9 bases, leaving 12 bases between the germline ends. The CDR3 spells CASSEALQGSSPLHF. Written as DNA, the CDR3 is TGTGCCAGCAGTGAAGCATTGCAGGGGAGTTCACCCCTCCACTTT.

The rearrangement joins TRBV11-1 to TRBJ1-1; D is unresolved. This CDR3 spans 14 amino acids. CDR1 and CDR2 (germline): SGHAT, FQDESV (reference sequence). V was pared by 4 bases and J by 1 base, with 10 bases between. Here the CDR3 reads CASSSTYRNTEAFF. The DNA for the CDR3 is TGTGCCAGCAGCTCAACATATAGGAACACTGAAGCTTTCTTT. The full variable domain, with the rest looked up from reference TRBV11-1 and TRBJ1-1, is EAEVAQSPRYKITEKSQAVAFWCDPISGHATLYWYRQILGQGPELLVQFQDESVVDDSQLPKDRFSAERLKGVDSTLKIQPAELGDSAMYLCASSSTYRNTEAFFGQGTRLTVV.

The chain links TRBV30 to TRBJ1-2, with 7 bases aligning to TRBD1. The CDR3 length is 13 residues. With 2 bases clipped from V and 10 bases from J, the junction kept 10 bases outside the gene matches. From germline, CDR1 is GTSNPN and CDR2 SVGIG (reference sequence). CDR3 residues: CAWSKGDSVAYTF. The CDR3 coding sequence is TGTGCCTGGAGTAAGGGGGACAGCGTAGCCTACACCTTC. The whole variable domain, remainder taken from reference TRBV30 and TRBJ1-2, is SQTIHQWPATLVQPVGSPLSLECTVEGTSNPNLYWYRQAAGRGLQLLFYSVGIGQISSEVPQNLSASRPQDRQFILSSKKLLLSDSGFYLCAWSKGDSVAYTFGSGTRLTVV.

The chain is built from TRBV29-1 and TRBJ1-1; D uncertain. V lost 7 bases and J lost 1, with 19 bases in between. CDR3 length: 15 amino acids. From germline, CDR1 is SQVTM and CDR2 ANQGSEA. CDR3 amino acids: CSAMTPRRRNTEAFF. The CDR3 DNA sequence: TGCAGCGCTATGACCCCTCGCAGGCGGAACACTGAAGCTTTCTTT.

The rearrangement joins TRBV6-5 to TRBJ2-7; 8 nucleotides match TRBD2. Germline V lookup: CDR1 MNHEY, CDR2 SVGAGI. The CDR3 is 13 residues long. Trimming removed 6 bases from V and 2 bases from J; junction bases left unmatched: 3. The CDR3: CASSWTSTYEQYF. The CDR3 DNA follows: TGTGCCAGCAGCTGGACTAGCACCTACGAGCAGTACTTC.

V gene TRBV6-5 combines with J gene TRBJ1-5; the match to TRBD1 covers 8 bases. V lost 2 bases and J lost 6; bases outside the gene matches: 3. Germline V gives CDR1 MNHEY, CDR2 SVGAGI. The CDR3 runs to 14 residues. CDR3 nucleotide sequence: TGTGCCAGCAGTTACATCGGGACAGGTCAGCCCCAGCATTTT. Translated: CASSYIGTGQPQHF.